The sequence of this T cell receptor (beta chain) was determined in a study of cytomegalovirus exposure and HLA in healthy donors. About the study: Early release data held approximately 81 million unique TCRs from HLA-typed donors. Study-level points and caveats: The sole available immune exposure information was CMV serostatus. According to an earlier analysis, most TCR beta V segments yielded productive rearrangements about 90% or about 30% of the time.

V shed 2 bases and J shed 4 bases, with 14 bases lying between them. The CDR3 totals 16 residues. In germline, CDR1 is MNHNS, CDR2 SASEGT. Vbeta (60) and Jbeta (13) primers were used in the PCR. Assay: immunoSEQ multiplex PCR; the TCRdb copy retains only in-frame clones and omits some. Recorded for this sample: under 200,000 clones. About this clone itself: What it binds is not known.

Sequences were obtained from PBMCs. The chain combines TRBV6-1 with TRBJ2-2, with D possibly matching TRBD2 (6 bases). The clonotype was recovered from a woman younger than 35 in good health and CMV-seropositive. The CDR3 spells CASSEWEAGTTGELFF. In DNA, the CDR3 is TGTGCCAGCAGTGAATGGGAGGCAGGGACCACCGGGGAGCTGTTTTTT.